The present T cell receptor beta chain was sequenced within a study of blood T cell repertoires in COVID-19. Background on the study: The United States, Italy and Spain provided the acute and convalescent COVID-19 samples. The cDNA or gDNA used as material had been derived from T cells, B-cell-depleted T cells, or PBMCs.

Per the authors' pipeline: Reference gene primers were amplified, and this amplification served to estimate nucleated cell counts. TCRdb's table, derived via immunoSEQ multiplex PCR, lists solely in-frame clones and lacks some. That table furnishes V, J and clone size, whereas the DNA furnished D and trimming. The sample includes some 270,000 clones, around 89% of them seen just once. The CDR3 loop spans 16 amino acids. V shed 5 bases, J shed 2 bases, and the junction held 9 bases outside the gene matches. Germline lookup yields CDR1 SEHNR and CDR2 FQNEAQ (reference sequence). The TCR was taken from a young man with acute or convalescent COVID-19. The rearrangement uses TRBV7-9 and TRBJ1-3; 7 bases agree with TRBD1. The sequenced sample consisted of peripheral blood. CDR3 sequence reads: CASSPRGTAPGNTIYF. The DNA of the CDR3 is TGTGCCAGCAGCCCTAGGGGGACAGCACCTGGAAACACCATATATTTT.